Shown below are 12 T cell receptor beta chains from a single sample sequenced in a study of identical twins. One entry per CDR3 protein, called by TCRdb with MiXCR from the 5' RACE reads. The table records fewer than 650,000 distinct CDR3 sequences, 9.5% to 10% of them present only once. These same records also appear under a second study, on yellow fever vaccine responses in identical twins.

The specimen sequenced was PBMCs. All receptors come from a woman aged 18-29 years in good health.

The genes are TRBV5-6 and TRBJ1-4, with 7 positions matching TRBD1. This CDR3 is 16 amino acids long. Germline values: CDR1 SGHDT, CDR2 YYEEEE. V trimming: 3 bases; J trimming: 0 bases; junction bases outside the gene matches: 5. CDR3 in amino acids: CASSSRGSSTNEKLFF. CDR3 in DNA: TGTGCCAGCAGCTCCAGGGGGAGTTCAACTAATGAAAAACTGTTTTTT.

There are a few counts of this clonotype. The chain joins TRBV7-6 to TRBJ2-1; a weak D match, TRBD2 (5 bases). This CDR3 has 14 residues. Trimming shortened V by 0 bases and J by 9 bases, and 12 bases separated the two germline ends. Per germline, CDR1 SGHVS and CDR2 FNYEAQ. Written as DNA, the CDR3 is TGTGCCAGCAGCTTAGCGGGAGCGTTGAGTGAGCAGTTCTTC. The encoded protein is CASSLAGALSEQFF.

This chain links TRBV15 with TRBJ2-7; 7 nucleotides match TRBD2. This CDR3 region has 15 residues. Germline CDR1 reads LNHNV; CDR2 reads YYDKDF (reference sequence). Trimming took 4 bases from V and 5 from J; bases not matched to a gene: 11. The CDR3: CATSKRSGGFNEQYF. Here the CDR3 DNA reads TGTGCCACCAGCAAGAGATCGGGGGGTTTTAACGAGCAGTACTTC.

This clonotype was picked up many times. The rearrangement uses TRBV29-1 and TRBJ2-7; a possible D gene is TRBD1 (5 bases). This CDR3 has 13 amino acids. The V gene lost 4 bases and the J gene lost 0 bases, with 10 bases spanning the gap. Germline V CDR1 and CDR2: SQVTM, ANQGSEA. CDR3 DNA: TGCAGCGTTGCGTCACAGGCCTCCTACGAGCAGTACTTC. Its protein is CSVASQASYEQYF.

The sample holds many counts of this clonotype. J is TRBJ2-3 and V is TRBV5-1; the match to TRBD2 covers 15 bases. The V gene end was trimmed by 1 base and the J gene end by 11 bases; junction bases not matched to a gene: 14. Germline-derived CDR1 and CDR2 are SGHRS and YFSETQ. This CDR3 is built from 18 residues. CDR3 DNA sequence: TGCGCCAGCAGCTTGAACCTTGGACTAGCGGGGGGGGCATCCCAGCAGTATTTT. The encoded protein is CASSLNLGLAGGASQQYF.

The sample holds a few counts of this clonotype. V usage is TRBV20-1 and J usage is TRBJ2-1; 8 nucleotides match TRBD2. Germline V gene lookup returns CDR1 DFQATT and CDR2 SNEGSKA (reference sequence). The CDR3 is 15 amino acids. The V gene end was trimmed by 5 bases and the J gene end by 3 bases; junction bases not matched to a gene: 9. The CDR3 loop is CSADSASGLYNEQFF. CDR3 in DNA: TGCAGTGCTGATTCTGCTAGCGGGCTCTACAATGAGCAGTTCTTC.

A remark on this clonotype: A read error is possible here, since a much larger clone lies one base away. V usage is TRBV16 and J usage is TRBJ2-7; D gene unclear. The CDR3 consists of 13 residues. The germline V gene has CDR1 KGHSY and CDR2 FQNENV. The CDR3 sequence: CVSSQNLRYEQYF. CDR3 DNA sequence: TGTGTCAGCAGCCAAAACTTGCGTTACGAGCAGTACTTC.

This clonotype has at least ten counts. The chain joins TRBV3-1 to TRBJ1-1; D is possibly TRBD1 (6 bases). This CDR3 is built from 15 residues. Germline assignment: CDR1 LGHDT and CDR2 YNNKEL (reference sequence). V was clipped by 4 bases and J by 4 bases, with 16 bases between them. The CDR3 nucleotides are TGTGCCAGCAGCCCTACGGACAGATTCCCCACTGAAGCTTTCTTT. It encodes CASSPTDRFPTEAFF. Drawing the rest from reference TRBV3-1 and TRBJ1-1, the complete variable domain is DTAVSQTPKYLVTQMGNDKSIKCEQNLGHDTMYWYKQDSKKFLKIMFSYNNKELIINETVPNRFSPKSPDKAHLNLHINSLELGDSAVYFCASSPTDRFPTEAFFGQGTRLTVV.

This clonotype was observed a few times. The rearrangement uses TRBV3-1 and TRBJ2-2, with D possibly called TRBD1 or TRBD2 (5 bases each). Per the germline V gene, CDR1 is LGHDT and CDR2 is YNNKEL (reference sequence). This CDR3 has 15 amino acids. V dropped 1 base and J dropped 0 bases, with 6 bases sitting between them. The CDR3 spells CASSQGDANTGELFF. The CDR3 DNA reads TGTGCCAGCAGCCAAGGGGACGCGAACACCGGGGAGCTGTTTTTT.

This clonotype appeared many times. The rearrangement uses TRBV12-3 or TRBV12-4 and TRBJ1-2; D is perhaps TRBD1 (5 bases). The CDR3 contains 14 residues. The V end was cut by 7 bases, the J end by 4 bases, with 16 bases between. CDR3 bases: TGTGCCAGCAAGGGGATGGGACCCGGCTATGGCTACACCTTC. It codes for CASKGMGPGYGYTF.

There are many counts of this clonotype. This sequence joins TRBV5-1 and TRBJ2-1; TRBD2 agrees at 14 bases. The V gene's germline CDR1 is SGHRS and CDR2 YFSETQ. Trimming cost V 4 bases and J 6 bases; bases outside gene matches: 6. CDR3 length equals 16 residues. CDR3 region: CASSRGTSGGLNEQFF. For the CDR3, the DNA is TGCGCCAGCAGCCGAGGGACTAGCGGGGGACTCAATGAGCAGTTCTTC.

This clonotype was counted a few times. The chain recombines TRBV9 with TRBJ2-7, with D possibly being TRBD1 (5 bases). CDR1 is SGDLS, CDR2 YYNGEE, per germline. Trimming stripped 4 bases from V and 6 bases from J, with 20 bases between. The CDR3 totals 15 residues. This chain's CDR3 is CASSPAPQGRGEQYF. In DNA form, the CDR3 reads TGTGCCAGCAGCCCAGCCCCCCAGGGAAGGGGCGAGCAGTACTTC.